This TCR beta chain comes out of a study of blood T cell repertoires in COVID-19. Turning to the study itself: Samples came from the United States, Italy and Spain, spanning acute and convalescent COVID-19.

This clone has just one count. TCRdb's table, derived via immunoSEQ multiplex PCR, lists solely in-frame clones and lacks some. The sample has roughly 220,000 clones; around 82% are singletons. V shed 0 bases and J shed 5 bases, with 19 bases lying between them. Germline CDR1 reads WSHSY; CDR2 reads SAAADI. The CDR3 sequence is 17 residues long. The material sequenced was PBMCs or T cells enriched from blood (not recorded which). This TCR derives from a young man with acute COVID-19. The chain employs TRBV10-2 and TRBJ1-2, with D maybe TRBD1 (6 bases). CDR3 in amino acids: CASSESTAFTGRYGYTF. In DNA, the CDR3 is TGCGCCAGCAGTGAGTCAACGGCCTTTACAGGGCGGTATGGCTACACCTTC.